The clone carrying this T cell receptor beta chain occurred a few times. Antigen specificity is unknown. With iRepertoire HTBI primers and Arm-PCR of CDR3 regions, TCR beta libraries were built. TCRdb redid the calling of the multiplex PCR reads with MiXCR, one entry per CDR3 protein. The sample consists of hundreds of thousands of distinct CDR3 sequences, 20% to 25% of them appearing once. CDR3 length: 15 residues. Germline V CDR1 and CDR2: SGHTA, FQGTGA. J was trimmed by 6 bases and V by 5 bases; bases with no gene match: 8. This entry comes from a study of regulatory T cells in long-lasting Graves disease. General study findings and limits: There was favoring of TRBV28, TRBJ1-2 and TRBJ2-5 in persistent disease.

The time point denotes: persistent/refractory GD, antithyroid drugs over 5 years with positive TRAb. TCR sequences were obtained from RNA taken from PBMCs. Enrollment of patients was through an endocrinology department in Xi'an, China. This receptor was identified in a female donor with Graves disease. The chain recombines TRBV7-3 with TRBJ2-2; TRBD1 aligns across 8 bases. The sample in question was peripheral blood mononuclear cells (PBMCs), obtained when the disease was refractory, from a patient treated with antithyroid drugs. This chain's CDR3 is CASSLTGQGAGELFF. CDR3 bases: TGTGCCAGCAGCCTGACAGGACAGGGCGCCGGGGAGCTGTTTTTT. The whole variable domain, remainder taken from reference TRBV7-3 and TRBJ2-2, is GAGVSQTPSNKVTEKGKYVELRCDPISGHTALYWYRQSLGQGPEFLIYFQGTGAADDSGLPNDRFFAVRPEGSVSTLKIQRTERGDSAVYLCASSLTGQGAGELFFGEGSRLTVL.